This paragraph covers one TCR beta chain sequence. Its antigen remains unknown. The immunoSEQ assay was version 4, run in survey mode. Measured with immunoSEQ multiplex PCR; TCRdb has only the in-frame clones, and not every one. The sample carries 25,000 to 35,000 clones, roughly four fifths recorded once. This entry comes from a study of persistence of HIV-infected CD4 T cells. The CDR3 has 16 residues. Germline lookup yields CDR1 SGHRS and CDR2 YFSETQ. The V gene lost 5 bases and the J gene lost 0 bases, with 15 bases spanning the gap. Cells were stimulated with CMV-infected fibroblast lysates at about 9.4 ug/mL. CD40L-negative CD69-negative CD45RO-high memory CD4+ T cells were sorted as populations depleted of antigen-responding cells. CD8-depleted PBMCs were stimulated roughly 17 hours with anti-CD28/CD49d costimulation, CD40-blocking antibody and enfuvirtide. Study-level results: TCR oligoclonality correlated with proviral oligoclonality in the same sorted populations. Rare CMV-responding cells carrying HIV-1 proviruses were not analyzed separately for TCR. Antigen-responding cells were enriched for degenerate expanded CDR3beta sequences.

V is TRBV5-1 and J is TRBJ1-3, with D unclear. The clonotype comes from an adult man with HIV who was CMV-seropositive. The sequencing here drew on CD4+ T cells sorted from PBMCs after roughly 17-hour stimulation, taken from a patient who received antiretroviral therapy. Here the CDR3 DNA reads TGCGCCAGCAGGGAACCCACTATGAGCTCTGGAAACACCATATATTTT. Amino acids: CASREPTMSSGNTIYF.